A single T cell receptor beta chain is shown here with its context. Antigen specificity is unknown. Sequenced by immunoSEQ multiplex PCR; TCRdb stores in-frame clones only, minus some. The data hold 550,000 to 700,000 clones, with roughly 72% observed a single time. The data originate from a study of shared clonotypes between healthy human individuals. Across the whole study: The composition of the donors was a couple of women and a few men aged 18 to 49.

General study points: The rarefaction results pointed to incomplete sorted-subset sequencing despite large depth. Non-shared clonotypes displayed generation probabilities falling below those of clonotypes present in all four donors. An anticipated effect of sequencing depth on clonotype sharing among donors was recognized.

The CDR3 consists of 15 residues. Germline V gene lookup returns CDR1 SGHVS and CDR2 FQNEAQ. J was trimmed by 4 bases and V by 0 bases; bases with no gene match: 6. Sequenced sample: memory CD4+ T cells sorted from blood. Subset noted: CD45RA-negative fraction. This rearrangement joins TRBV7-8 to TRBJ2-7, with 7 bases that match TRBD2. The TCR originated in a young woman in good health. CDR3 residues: CASSLAPTSTYEQYF. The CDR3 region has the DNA TGTGCCAGCAGCTTAGCTCCGACTAGCACATACGAGCAGTACTTC.